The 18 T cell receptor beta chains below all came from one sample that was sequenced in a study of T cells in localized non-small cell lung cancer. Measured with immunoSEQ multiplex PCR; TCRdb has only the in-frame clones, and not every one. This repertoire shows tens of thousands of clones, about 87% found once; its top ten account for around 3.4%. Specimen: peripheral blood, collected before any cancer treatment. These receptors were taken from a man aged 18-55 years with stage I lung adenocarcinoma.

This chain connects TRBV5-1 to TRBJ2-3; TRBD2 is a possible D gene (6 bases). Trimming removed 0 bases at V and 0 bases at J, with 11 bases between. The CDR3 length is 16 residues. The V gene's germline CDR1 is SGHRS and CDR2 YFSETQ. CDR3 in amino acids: CASSLAAGTSTDTQYF. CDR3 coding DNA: TGCGCCAGCAGCTTGGCCGCGGGGACTAGCACAGATACGCAGTATTTT.

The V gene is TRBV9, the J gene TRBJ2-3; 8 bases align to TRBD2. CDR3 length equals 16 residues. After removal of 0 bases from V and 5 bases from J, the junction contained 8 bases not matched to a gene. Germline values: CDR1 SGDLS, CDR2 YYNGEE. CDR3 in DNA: TGTGCCAGCAGCGTAGGAGGCGGGGGGCGGGTAGATACGCAGTATTTT. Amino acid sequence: CASSVGGGGRVDTQYF. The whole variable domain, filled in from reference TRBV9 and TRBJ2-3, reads DSGVTQTPKHLITATGQRVTLRCSPRSGDLSVYWYQQSLDQGLQFLIQYYNGEERAKGNILERFSAQQFPDLHSELNLSSLELGDSALYFCASSVGGGGRVDTQYFGPGTRLTVL.

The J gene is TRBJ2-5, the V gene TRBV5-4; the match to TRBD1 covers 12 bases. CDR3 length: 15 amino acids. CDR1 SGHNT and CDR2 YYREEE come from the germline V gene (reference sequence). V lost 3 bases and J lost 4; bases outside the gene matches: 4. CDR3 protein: CASSYGTGGGETQYF. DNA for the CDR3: TGTGCCAGCAGCTACGGGACAGGGGGCGGAGAGACCCAGTACTTC. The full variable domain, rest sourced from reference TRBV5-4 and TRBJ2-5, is ETGVTQSPTHLIKTRGQQVTLRCSSQSGHNTVSWYQQALGQGPQFIFQYYREEENGRGNFPPRFSGLQFPNYSSELNVNALELDDSALYLCASSYGTGGGETQYFGPGTRLLVL.

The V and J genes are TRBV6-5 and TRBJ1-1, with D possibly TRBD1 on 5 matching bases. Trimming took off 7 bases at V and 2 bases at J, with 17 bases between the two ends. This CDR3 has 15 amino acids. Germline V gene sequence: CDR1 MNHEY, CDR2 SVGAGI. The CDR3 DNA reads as TGTGCCAGCACCACATGGGCCAGGGCCAACACTGAAGCTTTCTTT. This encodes CASTTWARANTEAFF.

CDR3: CASSPRGGDYNEQFF. The DNA of the CDR3 is TGTGCCAGCAGCCCGAGGGGGGGCGACTACAATGAGCAGTTCTTC. This chain links TRBV11-2 with TRBJ2-1; TRBD2 might be the D (7 bases). The CDR3 is 15 amino acids. The V gene's germline CDR1 is SGHAT and CDR2 FQNNGV. V gave up 5 bases and J gave up 3 bases, with 14 bases separating them.

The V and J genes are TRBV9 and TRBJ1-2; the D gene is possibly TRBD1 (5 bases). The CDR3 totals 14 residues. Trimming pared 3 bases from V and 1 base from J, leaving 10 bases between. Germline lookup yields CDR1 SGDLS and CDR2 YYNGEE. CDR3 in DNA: TGTGCCAGCAGCGCAAATGGGGGTAACTATGGCTACACCTTC. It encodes CASSANGGNYGYTF. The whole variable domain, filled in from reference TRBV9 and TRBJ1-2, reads DSGVTQTPKHLITATGQRVTLRCSPRSGDLSVYWYQQSLDQGLQFLIQYYNGEERAKGNILERFSAQQFPDLHSELNLSSLELGDSALYFCASSANGGNYGYTFGSGTRLTVV.

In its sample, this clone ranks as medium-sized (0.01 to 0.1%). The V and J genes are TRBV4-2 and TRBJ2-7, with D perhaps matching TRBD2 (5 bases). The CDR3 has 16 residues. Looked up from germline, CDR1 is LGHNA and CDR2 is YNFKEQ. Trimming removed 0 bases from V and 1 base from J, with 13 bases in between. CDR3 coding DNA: TGTGCCAGCAGCCAAGACCCGAGCGGCGTTTCCTACGAGCAGTACTTC. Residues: CASSQDPSGVSYEQYF.

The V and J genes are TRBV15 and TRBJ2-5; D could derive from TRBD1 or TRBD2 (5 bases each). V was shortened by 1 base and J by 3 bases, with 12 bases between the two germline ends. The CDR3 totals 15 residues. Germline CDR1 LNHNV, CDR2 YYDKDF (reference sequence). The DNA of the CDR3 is TGTGCCACCAGCAGAGGACAGACTATAGAAGAGACCCAGTACTTC. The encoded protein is CATSRGQTIEETQYF.

The CDR3 spells CASSIGVGLSTDTQYF. CDR3 DNA sequence: TGTGCCAGTAGTATAGGTGTCGGCCTCAGCACAGATACGCAGTATTTT. The chain employs TRBV19 and TRBJ2-3; D remains ambiguous. The CDR3 runs to 16 residues. The V gene's germline CDR1 is LNHDA and CDR2 SQIVND (reference sequence). The V end was cut by 1 base, the J end by 0 bases, with 11 bases between.

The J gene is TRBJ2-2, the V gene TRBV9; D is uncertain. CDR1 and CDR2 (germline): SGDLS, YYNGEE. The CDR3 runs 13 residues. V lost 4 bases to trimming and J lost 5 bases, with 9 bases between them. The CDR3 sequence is CASSTRSTGELFF. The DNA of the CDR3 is TGTGCCAGCAGCACCCGAAGTACCGGGGAGCTGTTTTTT. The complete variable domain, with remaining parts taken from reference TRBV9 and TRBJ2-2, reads DSGVTQTPKHLITATGQRVTLRCSPRSGDLSVYWYQQSLDQGLQFLIQYYNGEERAKGNILERFSAQQFPDLHSELNLSSLELGDSALYFCASSTRSTGELFFGEGSRLTVL.

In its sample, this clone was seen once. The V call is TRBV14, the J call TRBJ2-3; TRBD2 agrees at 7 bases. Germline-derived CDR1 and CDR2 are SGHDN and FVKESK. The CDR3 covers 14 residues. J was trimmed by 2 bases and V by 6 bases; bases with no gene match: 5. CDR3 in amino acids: CASRSGVLTDTQYF. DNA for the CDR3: TGTGCCAGCAGGAGCGGGGTACTCACAGATACGCAGTATTTT.

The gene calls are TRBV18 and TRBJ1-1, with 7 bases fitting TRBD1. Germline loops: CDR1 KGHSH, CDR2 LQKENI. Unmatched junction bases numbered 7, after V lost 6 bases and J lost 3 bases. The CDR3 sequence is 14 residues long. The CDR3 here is CASSPGQRDTEAFF. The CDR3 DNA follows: TGTGCCAGCTCGCCGGGACAGAGGGACACTGAAGCTTTCTTT.

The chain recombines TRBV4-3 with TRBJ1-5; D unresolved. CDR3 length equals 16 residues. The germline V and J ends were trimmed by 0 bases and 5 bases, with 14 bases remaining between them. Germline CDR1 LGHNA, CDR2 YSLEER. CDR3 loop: CASSQDRFGPDQPQHF. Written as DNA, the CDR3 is TGCGCCAGCAGCCAAGATCGGTTCGGGCCTGATCAGCCCCAGCATTTT.

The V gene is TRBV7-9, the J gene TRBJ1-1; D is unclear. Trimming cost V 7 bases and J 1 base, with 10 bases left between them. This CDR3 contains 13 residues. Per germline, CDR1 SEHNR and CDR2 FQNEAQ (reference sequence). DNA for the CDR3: TGTGCCAGCACCCCCCAGGAGAACACTGAAGCTTTCTTT. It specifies CASTPQENTEAFF.

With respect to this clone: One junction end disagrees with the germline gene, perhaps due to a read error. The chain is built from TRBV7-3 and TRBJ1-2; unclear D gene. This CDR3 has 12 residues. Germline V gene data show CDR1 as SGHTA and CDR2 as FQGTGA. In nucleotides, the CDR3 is TGTGCCGGCAGCTTAGGACGCGAGGGCTACACCTTC. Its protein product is CAGSLGREGYTF.

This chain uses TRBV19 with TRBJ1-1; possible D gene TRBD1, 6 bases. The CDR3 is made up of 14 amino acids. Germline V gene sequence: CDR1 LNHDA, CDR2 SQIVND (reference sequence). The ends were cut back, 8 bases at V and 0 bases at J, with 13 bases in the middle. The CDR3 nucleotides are TGTGCCAGTCGTCGTGGGGGGCTGAACACTGAAGCTTTCTTT. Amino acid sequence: CASRRGGLNTEAFF.

Here the CDR3 DNA reads TGTGCCAGCAGCTTAAGACAGAATAACAATGAGCAGTTCTTC. Protein: CASSLRQNNNEQFF. The rearrangement joins TRBV7-9 to TRBJ2-1, with D perhaps matching TRBD1 (5 bases). Germline CDR1 is SEHNR and CDR2 is FQNEAQ (reference sequence). V was cut by 2 bases and J by 5 bases, with 10 bases left in between. The CDR3 is 14 amino acids.

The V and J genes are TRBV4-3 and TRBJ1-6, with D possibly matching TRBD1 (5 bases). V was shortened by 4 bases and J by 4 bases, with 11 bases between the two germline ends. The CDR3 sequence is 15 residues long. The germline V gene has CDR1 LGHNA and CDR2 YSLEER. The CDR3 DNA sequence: TGCGCCAGCAGCCCCATACCAGGGTATAATTCACCCCTCCACTTT. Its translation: CASSPIPGYNSPLHF.